This TCR beta chain derives from a study of post-analysis software for immune sequencing data. Study observations and caveats: Patients showed TRBV5-6, TRBV5-1 and TRBV20-1 among a few TRBV segments more frequent than in controls. The study found significantly lower normalized Chao1 diversity in multiple sclerosis patients than in controls.

Of note for this clonotype: Its specificity is not known.

Unique molecular identifiers were carried by the TCR beta cDNA libraries. MiXCR, run by TCRdb on the PCR reads, gives a single entry per CDR3 protein. The table records roughly 670,000 distinct CDR3 sequences, 55% to 70% of them present only once. V shed 7 bases, J shed 4 bases, and the junction held 9 bases outside the gene matches. Germline V CDR1 and CDR2: MNHEY, SVGEGT. The CDR3 is made up of 14 amino acids. The chain links TRBV6-2 or TRBV6-3 to TRBJ2-7; TRBD1 agrees at 8 bases. The sequenced material came from blood. This sequence originates from a girl aged 2-15 years with multiple sclerosis. This CDR3 reads CASTTQGGRYEQYF. The CDR3 nucleotides read TGTGCCAGCACCACACAGGGGGGAAGATACGAGCAGTACTTC.